One sample yielded the 10 T cell receptor beta chains listed below, sequenced in a study of cytotoxic CD8 clonotypes in ibrutinib-treated CLL. This table comes from immunoSEQ multiplex PCR, and its TCRdb copy is limited to in-frame clones, with some not included. The repertoire holds 110,000 to 150,000 clones, with about 75% as singletons. Sequencing was performed on PBMCs, taken after 24 months of ibrutinib treatment. These TCRs come from a human donor with chronic lymphocytic leukemia.

Details on this clone: A far larger clone is just one base off, so this is likely a read error. The chain is built from TRBV5-6 and TRBJ2-5; no clear D. The V gene lost 4 bases and the J gene lost 3 bases, with 4 bases spanning the gap. The CDR3 length is 11 residues. From germline, CDR1 is SGHDT and CDR2 YYEEEE. The CDR3 nucleotides are TGTGCCAGCAGCCTGGAAGAGACCCAGTACTTC. Translation gives CASSLEETQYF. The variable domain in full, completed from reference TRBV5-6 and TRBJ2-5, reads DAGVTQSPTHLIKTRGQQVTLRCSPKSGHDTVSWYQQALGQGPQFIFQYYEEEERQRGNFPDRFSGHQFPNYSSELNVNALLLGDSALYLCASSLEETQYFGPGTRLLVL.

This rearrangement joins TRBV19 to TRBJ2-3; a possible D gene is TRBD2 (7 bases). V was trimmed by 5 bases and J by 1 base, leaving 13 bases between them. The CDR3 covers 15 residues. The germline V gene encodes CDR1 LNHDA and CDR2 SQIVND (reference sequence). CDR3 nucleotide sequence: TGTGCCAGTAGTGGGCAGGGGAGGGGCACAGATACGCAGTATTTT. Translating it yields CASSGQGRGTDTQYF.

V gene TRBV7-9 combines with J gene TRBJ2-2; D unresolved. This CDR3 has 14 residues. With 6 bases removed from V and 1 base from J, the gap between germline ends came to 9 bases. CDR1 SEHNR and CDR2 FQNEAQ come from the germline V gene (reference sequence). In DNA form, the CDR3 reads TGTGCCAGCAGGAACAGCCTGAACACCGGGGAGCTGTTTTTT. This sequence encodes CASRNSLNTGELFF.

The chain combines TRBV10-1 with TRBJ2-5; TRBD2 is a possible D gene (5 bases). The CDR3 length is 11 residues. V was trimmed by 4 bases and J by 5 bases, leaving 5 bases between them. Germline V gives CDR1 WNHNN, CDR2 SYGVQD (reference sequence). The CDR3 here is CASSGGETQYF. CDR3 coding DNA: TGCGCCAGCAGTGGCGGGGAGACCCAGTACTTC.

The rearrangement links TRBV15 to TRBJ2-5; D may be TRBD2 (5 bases). CDR1 LNHNV and CDR2 YYDKDF come from the germline V gene (reference sequence). V lost 0 bases, J lost 5 bases, and 7 bases lay in between. The CDR3 extends over 13 amino acids. The DNA for the CDR3 is TGTGCCACCAGCAGAGAGCGAGGGGAGACCCAGTACTTC. This gives the protein CATSRERGETQYF.

On this clone: The junction differs from germline at one of its ends, possibly a read error. V usage is TRBV6-5 and J usage is TRBJ2-6; no reliable D call. The CDR3 loop spans 15 amino acids. CDR1 and CDR2 from the germline V gene are MNHEY and SVGAGI. The CDR3 coding sequence is TGTGCCAGCAGCCCACAGCCTTCTGAGGCCAACGTCCTGACTTTC. It specifies CASSPQPSEANVLTF.

V gene TRBV7-2 combines with J gene TRBJ2-2; 14 nucleotides line up with TRBD2. Unmatched junction bases numbered 3, after V lost 7 bases and J lost 5 bases. Germline V CDR1 and CDR2: SGHTA, FQGNSA. The CDR3 loop spans 15 amino acids. The CDR3 region has the DNA TGTGCCAGCACCCGGACTAGCGGGAGGACCGGGGAGCTGTTTTTT. Translation gives CASTRTSGRTGELFF.

J is TRBJ1-1 and V is TRBV18, with 7 bases lining up with TRBD1. Unmatched junction bases numbered 8, after V lost 4 bases and J lost 6 bases. CDR3 length: 14 residues. Per the germline V gene, CDR1 is KGHSH and CDR2 is LQKENI. The CDR3 is CASSRSPQGAEAFF. Written as DNA, the CDR3 is TGTGCCAGCTCACGGTCCCCGCAGGGGGCTGAAGCTTTCTTT.

The chain carries TRBV6-4 and TRBJ2-2, with unresolved D. The germline V gene encodes CDR1 MRHNA and CDR2 SNTAGT. V shed 6 bases and J shed 4 bases, with 15 bases lying between them. The CDR3 is 15 amino acids. The CDR3 sequence: CASSPSPESTGELFF. The CDR3 DNA reads as TGTGCCAGCAGCCCAAGCCCCGAAAGCACCGGGGAGCTGTTTTTT.

This sequence joins TRBV11-3 and TRBJ2-1; D perhaps matches TRBD1 (5 bases). CDR1 and CDR2 (germline): SGHNT, YENEEA. The germline V and J ends were trimmed by 5 bases and 10 bases, with 12 bases remaining between them. The CDR3 length is 12 residues. CDR3: CASSLQGGEQFF. For the CDR3, the DNA is TGTGCCAGCAGCCTCCAGGGTGGAGAGCAGTTCTTC.